This TCR beta chain was obtained from a study of beta chain features in type 1 diabetes. What was sequenced were expressed TCRB transcripts, since all of the isolated RNA had been reverse transcribed. Assay used: immunoSEQ multiplex PCR; TCRdb lists only in-frame clones, some missing. This sample has around 250,000 clones; around 68% occur once, and the top ten carry 0.053%. Regarding this clone: The antigen remains undetermined.

General study results and limits: Among patients, naive, central memory and Treg TCRB repertoires appeared more similar than among healthy donors. Amplification by PCR could prefer shorter templates, with the same effect in patients and controls.

V lost 4 bases, J lost 4 bases, and 6 bases stayed unmatched. Germline V gene data show CDR1 as SQVTM and CDR2 as ANQGSEA. This CDR3 has 13 amino acids. The chain recombines TRBV29-1 with TRBJ2-7, with 8 positions matching TRBD1. The receptor was isolated from a man between 25 and 39 years old in good health. Sequenced input: naive CD4+ T cells from blood. In DNA form, the CDR3 reads TGCAGCGTTGGAGGACAGGGAGTATACGAGCAGTACTTC. This translates into CSVGGQGVYEQYF.